This T cell receptor (beta chain) was captured by sequencing in a study of vaccination and CD4 T cells after COVID-19. The overall study: Cells received overlapping spike peptides from SARS-CoV-2, HCoV-NL63, HCoV-OC43 and HCoV-229E as stimulation.

The assay that was used to sequence DNA from cultured CD4+ T cells was the Oncomine TCR Beta short-read assay. MiXCR, run by TCRdb on the PCR reads, gives a single entry per CDR3 protein. The sample lists approximately 7,500 distinct CDR3 sequences, around a third occurring once. Treatment indicated: roughly 11-day PBMC culture with coronavirus spike peptide pools or control peptides (ViraFEST assay). According to the study, CD4+ T cells from the unexposed donor were gathered ahead of the COVID-19 pandemic (2011-2018). ViraFEST stimulated the growth of antigen-specific T cells using peptide pools and subsequently profiled their TCRs by sequencing. This clonotype was detected a few times. The antigen remains undetermined. Germline-derived CDR1 and CDR2 are MNHEY and SVGEGT. J lost 9 bases, V lost 2 bases, and 9 bases had no gene match. The CDR3 has 16 residues.

The material sequenced was CD4+ T cells from blood, cultured in vitro. The rearrangement uses TRBV6-2 or TRBV6-3 and TRBJ2-2; TRBD1 matches at 10 bases. This sequence originates from a human donor in good health. CDR3 protein: CASSYGSGTGARELFF. The DNA for the CDR3 is TGTGCCAGCAGTTACGGATCGGGGACAGGGGCTAGGGAGCTGTTTTTT.